The clone carrying this T cell receptor (beta chain) appeared a few times. CDR1 and CDR2 (germline): SGHDT, YYEEEE. The CDR3 covers 14 residues. V shed 4 bases and J 5 bases; nucleotides not matched to a gene: 8. The data derive from a study of T cell changes during pregnancy in multiple sclerosis. Some clones are missing from TCRdb's copy, which holds only in-frame ones; the method was immunoSEQ multiplex PCR. The data show some 100,000 clones, around nine tenths seen once. The receptor's source is a female donor with multiple sclerosis, enrolled in a pregnancy study. The chain uses TRBV5-6 and TRBJ1-1, with TRBD1 matching 7 bases. The sample here was peripheral blood, taken in the second trimester of pregnancy. The CDR3 DNA follows: TGTGCCAGCAGCCCCGGACAGGTATATACTGAAGCTTTCTTT. Translated, it gives CASSPGQVYTEAFF.